These T cell receptor beta chains were read from a single sample in a study of shared T cell receptors in the human thymus. Data came from immunoSEQ multiplex PCR; TCRdb stores just in-frame clones and leaves some out. The table has some 640,000 clones, more than 75% seen once; the top ten hold roughly 0.0089%. The same sample was also studied in work on human thymus T cells.

The specimen was thymocytes. The receptors derive from a boy less than two years old with a congenital heart defect. The CDR3 runs from the conserved cysteine through the conserved F or W. A D gene is named only where the DNA matches it firmly. Clone size is shown for a subset of rows, as once, few, many or a class of expanded clone.

D	J	V	size	DNA	CDR3
-	TRBJ2-1	TRBV11-2	few	TGTGCCAGCAGCCCATCCCCGGTAAATAAGCAGTTCTTC	CASSPSPVNKQFF
-	TRBJ1-5	TRBV5-5	-	TGTGCCAGCAGCAAGGGACTGATGGATCAGCCCCAGCATTTT	CASSKGLMDQPQHF
-	TRBJ2-3	TRBV28	-	TGTGCCAGCAGTTTGGTAGGTGGGCAGAGCACAGATACGCAGTATTTT	CASSLVGGQSTDTQYF
-	TRBJ2-7	TRBV4-3	-	TGCGCCAGCAGCCAACGCACAGGGCGCCTTGTGCCACCCTCCTACGAGCAGTACTTC	CASSQRTGRLVPPSYEQYF
-	TRBJ2-1	TRBV19	-	TGTGCCAGTAGTATGCCCTCTCCCACGGGCTACAATGAGCAGTTCTTC	CASSMPSPTGYNEQFF
TRBD1	TRBJ1-1	TRBV5-1	-	TGCGCCAGCAGCAGCAGGGGGCAGACTGAAGCTTTCTTT	CASSSRGQTEAFF
-	TRBJ2-7	TRBV29-1	-	TGCAGCGTTGAACAGGGGTCGTCCTACGAGCAGTACTTC	CSVEQGSSYEQYF
-	TRBJ2-1	TRBV7-2	-	TGTGCCAGCAGCTTGGGGGCAGGAGACAATGAGCAGTTCTTC	CASSLGAGDNEQFF
TRBD1	TRBJ2-2	TRBV7-9	once	TGTGCCAGCACCACAGGACAGGGGGTACACACCGGGGAGCTGTTTTTT	CASTTGQGVHTGELFF
-	TRBJ1-3	TRBV4-1	-	TGCGCCAGCAGCCAAACGATTGGCCAGGGAAATGACTCTGGAAACACCATATATTTT	CASSQTIGQGNDSGNTIYF
TRBD1	TRBJ1-4	TRBV14	few	TGTGCCAGCAGCCCGACAGGGTATGAAAAACTGTTTTTT	CASSPTGYEKLFF
-	TRBJ2-3	TRBV28	few	TGTGCCAGCACCTTAAAGGGACGTCGACAGGTCCCCGCAGATACGCAGTATTTT	CASTLKGRRQVPADTQYF
-	TRBJ2-5	TRBV2	few	TGTGCCAGCAGTTCCTCGGGTGATCAAGAGACCCAGTACTTC	CASSSSGDQETQYF
-	TRBJ2-7	TRBV7-8	once	TGTGCCAGCAGCTTAGGTAGCGTAGTCCCCAAATCCTACGAGCAGTACTTC	CASSLGSVVPKSYEQYF
-	TRBJ1-2	TRBV25-1	-	TGTGCCAGCAGTGCCGGTTCGCGGTACGGCTACACCTTC	CASSAGSRYGYTF
TRBD2	TRBJ2-1	TRBV27	-	TGTGCCAGCAGTTCACTAGCGGGAGAATCAATCTACAATGAGCAGTTCTTC	CASSSLAGESIYNEQFF
-	TRBJ2-2	TRBV4-3	-	TGCGCCAGCAGCCAAGGATGCCGGGAGAAGGACGGGGAGCTGTTTTTT	CASSQGCREKDGELFF
-	TRBJ2-4	TRBV13	-	TGTGCCAGCTGCGAGACTTTGATTTCTTACTTC	CASCETLISYF
TRBD1	TRBJ1-2	TRBV14	-	TGTGCCAGCAGCCAAGAGGAGGGACAGGGTCATGGCTACACCTTC	CASSQEEGQGHGYTF
-	TRBJ2-7	TRBV11-2	-	TGTGCCAGCAGCTTAGTTGTAGGGGACTACGAGCAGTACTTC	CASSLVVGDYEQYF
-	TRBJ1-4	TRBV9	-	TGTGCCAGCATCCTACCACCCCAGGGTAACGACACAGCTAATGAAAAACTGTTTTTT	CASILPPQGNDTANEKLFF
-	TRBJ2-7	TRBV6-5	-	TGTGCCACTCGGGGCGTGGGGGGCTACGAGCAGTACTTC	CATRGVGGYEQYF
-	TRBJ2-3	TRBV5-1	-	TGCGCCAGCAGCTTGGGTCTAGCGCGAACTATAGATACGCAGTATTTT	CASSLGLARTIDTQYF
TRBD1	TRBJ1-5	TRBV6-6	-	TGTGCCAGCAGTTATCGGGGACAGGGAAATCAGCCCCAGCATTTT	CASSYRGQGNQPQHF
-	TRBJ1-1	TRBV6-6	-	TGTGCCAGCAGTTACTCGGCAGGGTTCGGGGCTTTCTTT	CASSYSAGFGAFF
TRBD1	TRBJ1-1	TRBV18	once	TGTGCCAGCTCACCATCAGGGGGCGATTTGGCCACTGAAGCTTTCTTT	CASSPSGGDLATEAFF
TRBD1	TRBJ2-1	TRBV9	-	TGTGCCAGCAGCGCGGACAGGGCCAAATACTACAATGAGCAGTTCTTC	CASSADRAKYYNEQFF
-	TRBJ1-1	TRBV5-4	-	TGTGCCAGCAGCCCGGACAGAATGAACACTGAAGCTTTCTTT	CASSPDRMNTEAFF
-	TRBJ2-4	TRBV4-3	once	TGCGCCAGCAGCCAAGATCAAGCTGGGCACAAAAACATTCAGTACTTC	CASSQDQAGHKNIQYF
-	TRBJ2-7	TRBV29-1	-	TGCAGCGTTGCCGGGTCTACCTACGAGCAGTACTTC	CSVAGSTYEQYF
TRBD1	TRBJ2-2	TRBV27	-	TGTGCCAGCAGCTCCCGGGACAGGGGACTCACCGGGGAGCTGTTTTTT	CASSSRDRGLTGELFF
TRBD2	TRBJ2-1	TRBV4-3	-	TGCGCCAGCAGCCAAGATGGGGGGACCGGGAGGGCCAATGAGCAGTTCTTC	CASSQDGGTGRANEQFF
TRBD1	TRBJ1-5	TRBV28	few	TGTGCCAGCAGCCCCGGGCCAGGGGCAGGGGGCCGTCAGCCCCAGCATTTT	CASSPGPGAGGRQPQHF
TRBD1	TRBJ2-7	TRBV6-5	-	TGTGCCAGCAGGGCGTCGGGACAGGGCTACGAGCAGTACTTC	CASRASGQGYEQYF
-	TRBJ2-7	TRBV6-1	-	TGTGCCAGCAGTGAATTTCTGGGACTGGAGCAGTACTTC	CASSEFLGLEQYF
TRBD1	TRBJ1-2	TRBV28	-	TGTGCCAGCAGATATTTCGACTCGACAGGGACGTGGGGCTACACCTTC	CASRYFDSTGTWGYTF
-	TRBJ2-1	TRBV7-9	-	TGTGCCAGCAGCTTCCTCCTAGATTTTGACAATGAGCAGTTCTTC	CASSFLLDFDNEQFF